This paragraph reports one T cell receptor beta chain. What this receptor recognizes is not known. Base qualities are not provided; no much larger clone lies one nucleotide away. The data derive from a study of siplizumab effects on memory and regulatory T cells (dated by TCRdb to between 2018 and 2020). About the investigation overall: The study looked at the effect of siplizumab, an anti-CD2 antibody, on alloreactive T-cell subsets in allogeneic mixed lymphocyte reactions made from human PBMCs.

What the authors observed across the whole study: Unstimulated naive T cells appeared more diverse than memory T cells, and naive cells seemed to contribute substantially to the alloresponse. Because sequences at frequencies below about 10^-5 were poorly captured, only a minor fraction of alloreactive clones could be mapped back to unstimulated subsets. Among mappable alloreactive CD4+ clones, an average Treg-derived fraction of over 60% was observed with siplizumab, compared with around 28% in control reactions. The cumulative frequency of alloreactive sequences that could be traced back to unstimulated CD4+ memory T cells was significantly reduced by siplizumab. No functional confirmation was obtained for the suppressive function of proliferating Tregs from siplizumab cultures. A naive or memory phenotype could not be assigned to roughly 80-97% of proliferating CD4+ or CD8+ clones.

Library prep was done by the immunoSEQ multiplex PCR assay. Around 10^5 TCR templates per sample were assayed by the deep sequencing platform. Genomic DNA extracted from sorted T cells was used for TCRbeta CDR3 sequencing. Regarding the original processing steps: Clonal analysis of TCRbeta CDR3 data was done in the R programming language. Comparing unstimulated samples against CFSE-low samples taken after the reaction was how alloreactive CD4+ and CD8+ clones were defined. Regulatory or non-regulatory origin was assigned to alloreactive CD4+ clones by matching of sequences to sorted unstimulated Treg and non-Treg repertoires. Held by TCRdb, this immuneACCESS table contains in-frame sequences only and omits some clones. Under half of the omission traces to an unresolved V gene where checked; the cause of the rest is unknown. Clonal size and the V and J genes are those of that table, whereas D and trimming came from the DNA. In this sample the table shows 97,000 or so clones, 80% to 95% of which occur a single time. 0.9% to 1.4% of the sample is held by the ten biggest clonotypes.

CDR1 and CDR2 were assigned from the germline V gene as SGDLS and YYNGEE. The CDR3 starts with the cysteine, ends with the phenylalanine, and has 15 residues. Only CDR3 DNA is held: 45 bases, read in frame from base 1. V and J lose 1 base and 1 base, and a span of 11 bases separates them. Sorted unstimulated T cells and proliferating T cells recovered from mixed lymphocyte reactions were subjected to TCRbeta CDR3 sequencing. Fresh whole blood from roughly nine HLA-typed healthy donors was used as the source from which PBMCs were isolated. The chain uses TRBV9 and TRBJ1-1, with no D gene named confidently. The sequenced sample consisted of CD4+ T cells sorted from blood. The clonotype originates from a human donor in good health. The sequenced DNA is TGTGCCAGCAGCGTAACCGACACCCGGAACACTGAAGCTTTCTTT. Its coded protein is CASSVTDTRNTEAFF.